A single sample gave rise to the 5 T cell receptor beta chains below, sequenced in a study of identical twins. TCRdb reanalysed the 5' RACE reads using MiXCR and keeps one entry per CDR3 protein. The repertoire holds 650,000 to 800,000 distinct CDR3 sequences, with 8.5% to 9% as singletons. These data were also reused for a study on yellow fever vaccine responses in identical twins.

The specimen was PBMCs. The source is a woman younger than 30 in good health.

This clonotype was seen at least ten times. The chain uses TRBV12-3 or TRBV12-4 and TRBJ2-3, with a tentative D call TRBD1 (6 bases). The CDR3 sequence is 14 residues long. Between the trimmed V and J ends, which lost 1 base and 5 bases, there was a span of 10 bases. CDR3 DNA: TGTGCCAGCAGTTTAGGACAGGCGGGAGATACGCAGTATTTT. Translating gives CASSLGQAGDTQYF.

This clonotype has only a few counts. The chain has TRBV5-1 and TRBJ2-3; 9 bases match TRBD2. Germline-derived CDR1 and CDR2 are SGHRS and YFSETQ. The ends lost 10 bases at V and 2 bases at J; junction bases unmatched: 8. The length of the CDR3 is 14 residues. CDR3 protein: CASQREAHTDTQYF. In DNA form, the CDR3 reads TGCGCCTCACAGCGGGAGGCTCACACAGATACGCAGTATTTT.

This clonotype was detected only a few times. CDR3 coding DNA: TGTGCCAGCAGCTTACCCCCGGGGGCGGAAGCCTCCTACAATGAGCAGTTCTTC. This translates into CASSLPPGAEASYNEQFF. V and J are TRBV11-1 and TRBJ2-1; D tentatively fits TRBD1 or TRBD2 (6 bases each). CDR1 SGHAT and CDR2 FQDESV come from the germline V gene (reference sequence). V lost 2 bases and J lost 0, with 17 bases in between. The CDR3 runs to 18 residues.

V and J are TRBV9 and TRBJ1-2; 7 bases match TRBD1. The germline gives CDR1 SGDLS, CDR2 YYNGEE. J lost 8 bases, V lost 0 bases, and 10 bases had no gene match. The CDR3 loop spans 15 amino acids. Here the CDR3 reads CASSVDGRGVQGYTF. CDR3 sequence (DNA): TGTGCCAGCAGCGTAGACGGCAGGGGGGTCCAAGGCTACACCTTC.

J is TRBJ2-7 and V is TRBV20-1, with 12 bases fitting TRBD2. Germline V CDR1 and CDR2: DFQATT, SNEGSKA (reference sequence). The trim removed 6 bases at V and 2 bases at J, leaving 11 bases unmatched. The CDR3 is made up of 16 amino acids. CDR3 DNA sequence: TGCAGTGCCCCCGACCGGACTAGCGGGATACCCTACGAGCAGTACTTC. As protein: CSAPDRTSGIPYEQYF.